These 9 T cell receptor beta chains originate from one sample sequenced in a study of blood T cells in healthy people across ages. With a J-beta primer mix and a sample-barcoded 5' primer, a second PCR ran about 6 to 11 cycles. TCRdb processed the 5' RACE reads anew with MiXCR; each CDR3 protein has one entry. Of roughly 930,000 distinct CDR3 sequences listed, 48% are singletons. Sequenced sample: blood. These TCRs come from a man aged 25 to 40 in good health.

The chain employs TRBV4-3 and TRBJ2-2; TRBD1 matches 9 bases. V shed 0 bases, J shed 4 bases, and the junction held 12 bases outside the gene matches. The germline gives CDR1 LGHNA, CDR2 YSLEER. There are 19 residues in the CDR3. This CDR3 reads CASSQDRLQGALGTGELFF. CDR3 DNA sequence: TGCGCCAGCAGCCAAGATCGCTTACAGGGGGCGCTTGGCACCGGGGAGCTGTTTTTT.

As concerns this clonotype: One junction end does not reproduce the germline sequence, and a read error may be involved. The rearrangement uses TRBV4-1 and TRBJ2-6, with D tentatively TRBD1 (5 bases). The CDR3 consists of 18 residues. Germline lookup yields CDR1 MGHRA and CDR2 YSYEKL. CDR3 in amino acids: CASSQDVGFRSGANVQTF. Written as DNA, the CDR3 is TGCGCCAGCAGCCAAGATGTGGGGTTTCGCTCTGGGGCCAACGTCCAGACTTTC.

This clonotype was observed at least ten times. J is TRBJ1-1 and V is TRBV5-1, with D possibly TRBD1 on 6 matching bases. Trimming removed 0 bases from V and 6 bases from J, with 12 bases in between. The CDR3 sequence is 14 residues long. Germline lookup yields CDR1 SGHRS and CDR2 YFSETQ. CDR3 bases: TGCGCCAGCAGCTTGGCGACTACAGGGTCTGAAGCTTTCTTT. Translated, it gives CASSLATTGSEAFF.

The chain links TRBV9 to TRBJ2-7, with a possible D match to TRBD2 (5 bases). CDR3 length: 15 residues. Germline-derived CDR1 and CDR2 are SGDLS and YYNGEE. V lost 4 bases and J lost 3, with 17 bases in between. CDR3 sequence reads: CASSPRSSVGYEQYF. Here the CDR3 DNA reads TGTGCCAGCAGCCCCCGGAGTAGCGTTGGCTACGAGCAGTACTTC.

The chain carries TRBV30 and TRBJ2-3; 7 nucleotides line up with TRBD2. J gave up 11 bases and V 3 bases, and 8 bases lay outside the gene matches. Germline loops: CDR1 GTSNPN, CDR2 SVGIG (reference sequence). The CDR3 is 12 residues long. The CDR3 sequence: CAWRVSLAVQYF. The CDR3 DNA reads TGTGCCTGGAGGGTAAGTCTAGCGGTGCAGTATTTT.

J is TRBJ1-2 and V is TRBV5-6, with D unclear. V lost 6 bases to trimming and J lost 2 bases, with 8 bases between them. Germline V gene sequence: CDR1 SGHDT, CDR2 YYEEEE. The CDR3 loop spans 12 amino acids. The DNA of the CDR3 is TGTGCCAGCAACTCGGAGAACTATGGCTACACCTTC. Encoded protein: CASNSENYGYTF. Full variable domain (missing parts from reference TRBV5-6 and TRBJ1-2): DAGVTQSPTHLIKTRGQQVTLRCSPKSGHDTVSWYQQALGQGPQFIFQYYEEEERQRGNFPDRFSGHQFPNYSSELNVNALLLGDSALYLCASNSENYGYTFGSGTRLTVV.

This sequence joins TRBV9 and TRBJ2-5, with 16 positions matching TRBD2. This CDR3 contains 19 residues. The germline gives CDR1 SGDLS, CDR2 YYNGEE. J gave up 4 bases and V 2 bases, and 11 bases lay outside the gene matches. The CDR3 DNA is TGTGCCAGCAGCGTCTCCGGGACTAGCGGGGGGGGAATGTTAGAGACCCAGTACTTC. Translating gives CASSVSGTSGGGMLETQYF.

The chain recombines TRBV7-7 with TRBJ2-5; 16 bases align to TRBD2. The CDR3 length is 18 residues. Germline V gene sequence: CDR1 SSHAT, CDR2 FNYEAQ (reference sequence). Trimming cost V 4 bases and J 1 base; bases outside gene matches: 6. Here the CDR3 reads CASSSGTSGGAGQETQYF. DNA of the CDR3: TGTGCCAGCAGCTCCGGGACTAGCGGGGGGGCCGGCCAAGAGACCCAGTACTTC.

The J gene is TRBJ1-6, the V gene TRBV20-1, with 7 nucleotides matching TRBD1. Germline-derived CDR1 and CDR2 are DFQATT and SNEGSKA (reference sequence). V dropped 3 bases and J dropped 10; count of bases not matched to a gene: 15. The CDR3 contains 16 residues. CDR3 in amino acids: CSARRQGASFDSPLHF. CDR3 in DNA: TGCAGTGCTAGGCGACAGGGAGCTTCATTCGACTCACCCCTCCACTTT.